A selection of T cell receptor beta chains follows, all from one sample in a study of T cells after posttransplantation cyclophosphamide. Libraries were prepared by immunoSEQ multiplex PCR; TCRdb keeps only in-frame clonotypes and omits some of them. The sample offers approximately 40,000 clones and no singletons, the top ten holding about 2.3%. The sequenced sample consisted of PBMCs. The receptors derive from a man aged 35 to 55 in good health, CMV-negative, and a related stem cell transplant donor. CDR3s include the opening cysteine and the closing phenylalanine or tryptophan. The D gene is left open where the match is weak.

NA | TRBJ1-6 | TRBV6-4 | CASSGTVSSPLHF
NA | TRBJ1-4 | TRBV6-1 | CASLAYRDEKLFF
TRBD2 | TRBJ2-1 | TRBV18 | CASSPGGRAVVSYNEQFF
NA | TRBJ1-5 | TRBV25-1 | CASSFGQLNQPQHF
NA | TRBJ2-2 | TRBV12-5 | CASGPNQGLTGELFF
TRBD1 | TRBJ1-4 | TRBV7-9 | CASSLDRGGEKLFF
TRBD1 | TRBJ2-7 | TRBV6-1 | CASSRTGTYEQYF
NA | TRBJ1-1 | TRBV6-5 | CASTPQDTEAFF
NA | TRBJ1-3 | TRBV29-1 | CSVRHGNTIYF
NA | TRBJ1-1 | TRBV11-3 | CASSSKADTEAFF
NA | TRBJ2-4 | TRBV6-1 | CASSARDTLAKNIQYF
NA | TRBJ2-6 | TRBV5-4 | CASSRGDGANVLTF
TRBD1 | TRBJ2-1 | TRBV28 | CASSLRQGLFF
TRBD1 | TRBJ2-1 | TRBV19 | CASSIFTGGSPGQNEQFF
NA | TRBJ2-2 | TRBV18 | CASSPLGEVTGELFF
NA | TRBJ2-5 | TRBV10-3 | CAIRTGEETQYF
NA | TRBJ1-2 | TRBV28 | CASSSLPAARNGYTF
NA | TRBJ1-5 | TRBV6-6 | CASSPGVQPQHF
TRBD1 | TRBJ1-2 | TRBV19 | CASSLRVDRGTSVYGYTF
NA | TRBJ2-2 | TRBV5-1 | CASSYSNTGELFF
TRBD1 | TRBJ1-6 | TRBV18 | CASSLGAQGAERNSPLHF
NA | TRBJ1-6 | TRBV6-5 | CASSYGEGGNSPLHF
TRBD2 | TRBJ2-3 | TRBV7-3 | CASSLSGGATDTQYF
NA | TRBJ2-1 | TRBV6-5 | CASSYSRLEYEQFF
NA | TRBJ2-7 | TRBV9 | CASSVGETLREVYEQYF
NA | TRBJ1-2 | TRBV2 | CASSDRGTNYGYTF
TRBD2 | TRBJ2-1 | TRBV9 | CASSRGTSNSVRSYNEQFF
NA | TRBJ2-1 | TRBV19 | CASSRGDDWNEQFF
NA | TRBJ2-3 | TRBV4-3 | CASSLQGGPTDTQYF
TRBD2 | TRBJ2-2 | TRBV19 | CASSIEVRLAGNTGELFF
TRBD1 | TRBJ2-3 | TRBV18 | CASSPTGGTDTQYF
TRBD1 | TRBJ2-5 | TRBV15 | CATSRDLRGQETQYF
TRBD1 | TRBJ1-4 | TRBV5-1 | CASSPGTGGGGNEKLFF
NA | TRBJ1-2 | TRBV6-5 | CASSSPDSGYGYTF
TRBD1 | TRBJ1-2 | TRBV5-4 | CASSLRDRDSSGYTF
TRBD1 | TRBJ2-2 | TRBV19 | CASWGTGGTGELFF
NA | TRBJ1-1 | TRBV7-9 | CASSPNQNTEAFF
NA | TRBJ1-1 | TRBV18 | CASSEAGGNTEAFF
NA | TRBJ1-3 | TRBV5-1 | CASSLERPGNTIYF
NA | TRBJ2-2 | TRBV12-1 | CASSPGLAGGGDTGELFF
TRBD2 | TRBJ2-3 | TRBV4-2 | CASSESRTSADTQYF
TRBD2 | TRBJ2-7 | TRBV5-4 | CASSPGTSGGYEQYF
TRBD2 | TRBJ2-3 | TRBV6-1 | CASSEMFWRGGVSDTQYF
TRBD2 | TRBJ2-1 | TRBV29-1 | CSVPGLAGETVF
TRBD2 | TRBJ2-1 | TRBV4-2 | CASSQEREGNEQFF
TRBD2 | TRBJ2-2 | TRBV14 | CASSRRGGPAGELFF
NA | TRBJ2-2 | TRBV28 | CASSFGGLNTGELFF
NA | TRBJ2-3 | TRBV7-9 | CASSATSGTDTQYF
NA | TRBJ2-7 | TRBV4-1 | CASSQDPTGSYEQYF
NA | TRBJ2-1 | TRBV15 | CATARGSYNEQFF
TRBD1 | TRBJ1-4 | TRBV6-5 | CASTSLTGGDEKLFF
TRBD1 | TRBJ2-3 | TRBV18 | CASSPTGGRSDTQYF
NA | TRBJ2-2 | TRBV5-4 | CASSSDSNRNTGELFF
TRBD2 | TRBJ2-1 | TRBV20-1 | CSASGEGLEFF
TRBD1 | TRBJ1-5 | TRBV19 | CASSGTGDGNQPQHF
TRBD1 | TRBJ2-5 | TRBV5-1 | CASSFGQGASEQYF
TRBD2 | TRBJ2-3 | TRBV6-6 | CASSYSGSGRTQYF
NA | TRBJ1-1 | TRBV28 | CASSPNRWDTEAFF
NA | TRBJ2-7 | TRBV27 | CASSLRVGAYEQYF